Reported below is one T cell receptor beta chain. The data were taken from a study of monozygotic twins with inflammatory bowel disease. With the 5' RACE reads reprocessed, TCRdb shows one record per CDR3 protein and no DNA. The specimen's table records fewer than 200,000 distinct CDR3 sequences. The CDR3 extends over 18 amino acids. In germline, CDR1 is MNHEY, CDR2 SMNVEV (reference sequence). Sequencing used blood. This chain joins TRBV27 and TRBJ2-1; TCRdb outputs TRBD2, but without DNA this stays unchecked. This sequence was found in a human donor with ulcerative colitis or Crohn's disease, or a healthy co-twin of an affected twin (not recorded which). CDR3 protein: CASSTPWTSGSPYNEQFF.